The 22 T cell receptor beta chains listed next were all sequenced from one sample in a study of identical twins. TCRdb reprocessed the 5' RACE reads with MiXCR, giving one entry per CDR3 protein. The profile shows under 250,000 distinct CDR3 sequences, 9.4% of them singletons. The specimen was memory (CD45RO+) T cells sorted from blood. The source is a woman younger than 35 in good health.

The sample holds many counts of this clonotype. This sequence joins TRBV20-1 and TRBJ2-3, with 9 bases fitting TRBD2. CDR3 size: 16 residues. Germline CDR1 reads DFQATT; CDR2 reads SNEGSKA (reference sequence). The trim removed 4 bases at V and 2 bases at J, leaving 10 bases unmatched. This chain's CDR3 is CSAMNPKRGATDTQYF. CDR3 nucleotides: TGCAGTGCTATGAACCCGAAGCGGGGGGCCACAGATACGCAGTATTTT.

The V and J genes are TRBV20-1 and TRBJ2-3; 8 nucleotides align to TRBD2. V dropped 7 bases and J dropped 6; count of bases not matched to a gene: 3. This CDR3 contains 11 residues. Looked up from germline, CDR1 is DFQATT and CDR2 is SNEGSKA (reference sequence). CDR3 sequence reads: CSGGGRDTQYF. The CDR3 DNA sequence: TGCAGTGGAGGCGGGAGGGATACGCAGTATTTT.

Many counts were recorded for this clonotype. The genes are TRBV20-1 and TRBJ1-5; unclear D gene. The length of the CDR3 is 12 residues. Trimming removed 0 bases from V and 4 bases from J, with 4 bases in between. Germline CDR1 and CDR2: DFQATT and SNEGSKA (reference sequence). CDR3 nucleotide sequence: TGCAGTGCTAGAGAGTATAATCAGCCCCAGCATTTT. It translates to CSAREYNQPQHF.

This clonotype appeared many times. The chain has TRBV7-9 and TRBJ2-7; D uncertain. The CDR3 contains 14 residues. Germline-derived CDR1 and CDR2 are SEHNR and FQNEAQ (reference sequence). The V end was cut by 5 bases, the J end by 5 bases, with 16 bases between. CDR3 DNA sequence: TGTGCCAGCAGCGTAGTCTTCCGCACCAACGAGCAGTACTTC. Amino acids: CASSVVFRTNEQYF.

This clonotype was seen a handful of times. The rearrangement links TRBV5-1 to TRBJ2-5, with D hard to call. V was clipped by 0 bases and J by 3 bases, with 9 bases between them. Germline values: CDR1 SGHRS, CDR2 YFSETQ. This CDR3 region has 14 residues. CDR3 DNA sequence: TGCGCCAGCAGCTTGGAGCCAGGAGAAGAGACCCAGTACTTC. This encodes CASSLEPGEETQYF.

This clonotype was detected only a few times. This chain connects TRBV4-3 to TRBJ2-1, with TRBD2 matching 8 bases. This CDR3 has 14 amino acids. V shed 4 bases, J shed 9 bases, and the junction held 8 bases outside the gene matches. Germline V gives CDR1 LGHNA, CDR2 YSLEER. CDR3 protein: CASSLGLDAGEQFF. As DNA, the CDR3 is TGCGCCAGCAGCCTGGGACTAGATGCGGGTGAGCAGTTCTTC.

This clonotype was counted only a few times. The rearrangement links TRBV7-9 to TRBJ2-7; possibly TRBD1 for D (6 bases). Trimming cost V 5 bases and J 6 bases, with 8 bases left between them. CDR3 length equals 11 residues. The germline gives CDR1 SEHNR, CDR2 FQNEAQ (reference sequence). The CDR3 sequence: CASSIQGEQYF. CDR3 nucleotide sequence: TGTGCCAGCAGCATACAGGGCGAGCAGTACTTC. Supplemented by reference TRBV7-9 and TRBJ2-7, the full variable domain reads DTGVSQNPRHKITKRGQNVTFRCDPISEHNRLYWYRQTLGQGPEFLTYFQNEAQLEKSRLLSDRFSAERPKGSFSTLEIQRTEQGDSAMYLCASSIQGEQYFGPGTRLTVT.

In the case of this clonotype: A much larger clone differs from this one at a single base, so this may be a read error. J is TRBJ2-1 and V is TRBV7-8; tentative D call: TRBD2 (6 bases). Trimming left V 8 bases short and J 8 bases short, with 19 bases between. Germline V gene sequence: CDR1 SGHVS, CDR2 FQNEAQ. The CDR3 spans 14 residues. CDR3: CASRSGVKYDEQFF. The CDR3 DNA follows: TGTGCCAGCCGTTCGGGAGTAAAGTACGATGAGCAGTTCTTC.

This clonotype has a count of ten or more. CDR3 amino acids: CASSQDFQRNTEAFF. The CDR3 DNA sequence: TGCGCCAGCAGCCAAGATTTTCAGAGAAACACTGAAGCTTTCTTT. The V and J genes are TRBV4-3 and TRBJ1-1, with D uncertain. Germline CDR1 is LGHNA and CDR2 is YSLEER. Between the trimmed V and J ends, which lost 0 bases and 2 bases, there was a span of 10 bases. This CDR3 contains 15 residues.

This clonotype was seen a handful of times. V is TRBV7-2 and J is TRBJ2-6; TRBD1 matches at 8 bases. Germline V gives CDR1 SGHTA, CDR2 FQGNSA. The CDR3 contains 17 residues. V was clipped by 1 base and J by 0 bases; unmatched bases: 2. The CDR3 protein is CASSLGTGYSGANVLTF. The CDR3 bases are TGTGCCAGCAGCTTAGGGACAGGGTACTCTGGGGCCAACGTCCTGACTTTC.

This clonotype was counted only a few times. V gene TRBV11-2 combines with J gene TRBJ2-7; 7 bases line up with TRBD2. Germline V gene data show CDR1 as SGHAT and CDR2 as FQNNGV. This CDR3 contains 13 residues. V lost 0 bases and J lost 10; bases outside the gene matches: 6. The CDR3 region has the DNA TGTGCCAGCAGCTTAGAGGGTAGCGGGCGACAGTACTTC. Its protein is CASSLEGSGRQYF.

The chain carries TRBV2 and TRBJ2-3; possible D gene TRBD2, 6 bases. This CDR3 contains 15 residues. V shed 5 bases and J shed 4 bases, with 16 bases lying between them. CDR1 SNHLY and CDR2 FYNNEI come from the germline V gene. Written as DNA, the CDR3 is TGTGCCAGCAGTAAGCCCGGGGGTAGGGCAGATACGCAGTATTTT. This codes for CASSKPGGRADTQYF.

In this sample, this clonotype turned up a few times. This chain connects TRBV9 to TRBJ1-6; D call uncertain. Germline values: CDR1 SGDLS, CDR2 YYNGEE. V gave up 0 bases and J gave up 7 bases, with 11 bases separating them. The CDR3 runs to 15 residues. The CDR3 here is CASSVGGMGNSPLHF. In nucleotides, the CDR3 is TGTGCCAGCAGCGTAGGAGGAATGGGGAATTCACCCCTCCACTTT.

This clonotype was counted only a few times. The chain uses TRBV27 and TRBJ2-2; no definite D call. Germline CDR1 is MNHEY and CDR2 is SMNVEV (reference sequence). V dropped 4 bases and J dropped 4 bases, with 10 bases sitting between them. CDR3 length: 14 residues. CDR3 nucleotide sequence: TGTGCCAGCAGTTCCTTCAGTGCCACCGGGGAGCTGTTTTTT. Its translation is CASSSFSATGELFF.

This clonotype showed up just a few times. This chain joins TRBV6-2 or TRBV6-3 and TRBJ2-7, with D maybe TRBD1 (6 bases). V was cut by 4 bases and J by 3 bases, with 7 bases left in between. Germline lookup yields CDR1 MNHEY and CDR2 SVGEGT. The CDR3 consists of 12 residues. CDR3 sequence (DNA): TGTGCCAGCAGTTGGGGGCTCTACGAGCAGTACTTC. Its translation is CASSWGLYEQYF.

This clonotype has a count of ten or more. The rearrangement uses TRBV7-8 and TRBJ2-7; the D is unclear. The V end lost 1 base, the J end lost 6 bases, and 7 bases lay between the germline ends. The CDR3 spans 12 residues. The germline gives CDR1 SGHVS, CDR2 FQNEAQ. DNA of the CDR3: TGTGCCAGCAGCTTAGGCCCGGGCGAGCAGTACTTC. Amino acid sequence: CASSLGPGEQYF. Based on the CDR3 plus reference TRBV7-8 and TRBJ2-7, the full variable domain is GAGVSQSPRYKVAKRGQDVALRCDPISGHVSLFWYQQALGQGPEFLTYFQNEAQLDKSGLPSDRFFAERPEGSVSTLKIQRTQQEDSAVYLCASSLGPGEQYFGPGTRLTVT.

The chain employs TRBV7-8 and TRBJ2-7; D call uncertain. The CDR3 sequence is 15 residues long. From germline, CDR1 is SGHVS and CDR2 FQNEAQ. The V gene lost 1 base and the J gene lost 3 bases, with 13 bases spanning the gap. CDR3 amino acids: CASSLGVGWDYEQYF. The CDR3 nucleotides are TGTGCCAGCAGCTTAGGGGTAGGGTGGGACTACGAGCAGTACTTC.

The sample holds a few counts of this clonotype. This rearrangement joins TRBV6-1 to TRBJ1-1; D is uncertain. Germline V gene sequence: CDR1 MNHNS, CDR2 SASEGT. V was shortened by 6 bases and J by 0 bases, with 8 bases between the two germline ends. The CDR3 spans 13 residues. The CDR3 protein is CASRENLNTEAFF. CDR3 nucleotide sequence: TGTGCCAGCAGAGAGAATTTGAACACTGAAGCTTTCTTT.

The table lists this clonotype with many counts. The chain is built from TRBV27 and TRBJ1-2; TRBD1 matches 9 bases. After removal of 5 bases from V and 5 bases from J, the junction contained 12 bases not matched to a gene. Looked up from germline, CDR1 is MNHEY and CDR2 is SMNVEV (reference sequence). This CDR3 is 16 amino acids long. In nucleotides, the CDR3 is TGTGCCAGCAGTCTAGGGACAGGGAACCGCAGATATGGCTACACCTTC. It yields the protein CASSLGTGNRRYGYTF.

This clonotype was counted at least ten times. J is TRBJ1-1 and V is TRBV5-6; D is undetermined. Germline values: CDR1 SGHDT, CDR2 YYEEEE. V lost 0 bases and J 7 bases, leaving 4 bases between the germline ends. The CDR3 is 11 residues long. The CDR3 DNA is TGTGCCAGCAGCTTGGAAGGTGAAGCTTTCTTT. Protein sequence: CASSLEGEAFF.

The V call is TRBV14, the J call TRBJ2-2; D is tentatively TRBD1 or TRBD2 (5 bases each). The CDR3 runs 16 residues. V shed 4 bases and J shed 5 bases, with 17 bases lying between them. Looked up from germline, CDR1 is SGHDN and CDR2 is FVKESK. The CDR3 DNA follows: TGTGCCAGCAGCCCCTTAGGGACGGAGAGGACCGGGGAGCTGTTTTTT. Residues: CASSPLGTERTGELFF.

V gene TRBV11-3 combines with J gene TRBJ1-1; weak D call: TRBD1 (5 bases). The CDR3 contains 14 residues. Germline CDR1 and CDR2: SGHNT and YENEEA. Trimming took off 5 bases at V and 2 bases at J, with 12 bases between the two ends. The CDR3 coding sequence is TGTGCCAGCAGCATGGGGACTCCTAACACTGAAGCTTTCTTT. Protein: CASSMGTPNTEAFF.